Listed here are 6 T cell receptor beta chains from one sample, sequenced in a study of cytomegalovirus exposure and HLA in healthy donors. It was with 60 Vbeta and 13 Jbeta primers that the PCR ran. The assay was immunoSEQ multiplex PCR, and TCRdb's table has in-frame clones only and misses some. Among around 130,000 clones listed, approximately 77% were seen once. The sequenced sample consisted of PBMCs. The receptors were sampled from a woman aged 55-75 years in good health and CMV-seronegative.

V gene TRBV28 combines with J gene TRBJ1-2; D not certain. This CDR3 spans 15 amino acids. The V gene lost 2 bases and the J gene lost 0 bases, with 10 bases spanning the gap. Germline loops: CDR1 MDHEN, CDR2 SYDVKM. As DNA, the CDR3 is TGTGCCAGCAGTTTAGGGCCGAACTCTAACTATGGCTACACCTTC. It yields the protein CASSLGPNSNYGYTF.

The J gene is TRBJ1-6, the V gene TRBV2; TRBD1 matches 8 bases. This CDR3 spans 16 amino acids. CDR1 and CDR2 (germline): SNHLY, FYNNEI. The V gene end was trimmed by 6 bases and the J gene end by 5 bases; junction bases not matched to a gene: 9. The CDR3 sequence: CASSRQGPGNNSPLHF. The CDR3 nucleotides read TGTGCCAGCAGCCGACAGGGGCCGGGAAATAATTCACCCCTCCACTTT. The full variable domain, its missing parts supplied by reference TRBV2 and TRBJ1-6, is EPEVTQTPSHQVTQMGQEVILRCVPISNHLYFYWYRQILGQKVEFLVSFYNNEISEKSEIFDDQFSVERPDGSNFTLKIRSTKLEDSAMYFCASSRQGPGNNSPLHFGNGTRLTVT.

The genes are TRBV6-4 and TRBJ2-3; 9 bases are a match to TRBD2. The CDR3 runs 14 residues. The V gene end was trimmed by 3 bases and the J gene end by 8 bases; junction bases not matched to a gene: 6. Per the germline V gene, CDR1 is MRHNA and CDR2 is SNTAGT. DNA for the CDR3: TGTGCCAGCAGTGATTCGCCTAGCGGGGCTACGCAGTATTTT. It specifies CASSDSPSGATQYF.

The rearrangement uses TRBV5-5 and TRBJ1-3; possible D gene TRBD1, 5 bases. The CDR3 totals 15 residues. Germline CDR1 and CDR2: SGHKS and YYEKEE (reference sequence). Trimming cost V 3 bases and J 1 base, with 11 bases left between them. Here the CDR3 reads CASSSGGGSGNTIYF. The CDR3 region has the DNA TGTGCCAGCAGCTCTGGGGGGGGTTCTGGAAACACCATATATTTT.

This clone turned up a few times. V gene TRBV28 combines with J gene TRBJ1-2, with D possibly TRBD1 on 5 matching bases. The CDR3 runs to 14 residues. In germline, CDR1 is MDHEN, CDR2 SYDVKM. V lost 6 bases and J 4 bases, leaving 15 bases between the germline ends. Here the CDR3 DNA reads TGTGCCAGCAGAGACAGAGGCGCCTCCTATGGCTACACCTTC. Protein sequence: CASRDRGASYGYTF.

This chain uses TRBV30 with TRBJ2-5; a possible D gene is TRBD1 (5 bases). CDR3 length: 14 residues. Deletions cut 0 bases from V and 5 bases from J, with 13 bases between. Germline V gene data show CDR1 as GTSNPN and CDR2 as SVGIG (reference sequence). CDR3 protein: CAWSVRAGPETQYF. The CDR3 nucleotides are TGTGCCTGGAGTGTACGGGCAGGGCCGGAGACCCAGTACTTC.